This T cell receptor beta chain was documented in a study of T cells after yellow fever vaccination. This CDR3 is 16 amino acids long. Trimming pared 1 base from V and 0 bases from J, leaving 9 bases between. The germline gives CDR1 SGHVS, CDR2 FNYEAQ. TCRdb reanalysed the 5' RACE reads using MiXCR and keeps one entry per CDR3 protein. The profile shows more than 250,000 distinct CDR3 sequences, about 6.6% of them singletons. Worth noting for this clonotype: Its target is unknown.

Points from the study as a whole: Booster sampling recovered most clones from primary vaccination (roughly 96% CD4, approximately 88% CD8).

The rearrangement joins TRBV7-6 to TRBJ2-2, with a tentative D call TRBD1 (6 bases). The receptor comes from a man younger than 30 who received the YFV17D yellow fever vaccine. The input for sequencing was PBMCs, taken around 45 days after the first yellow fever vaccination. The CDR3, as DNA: TGTGCCAGCAGCTTAGGGACAGTGGCGAACACCGGGGAGCTGTTTTTT. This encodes CASSLGTVANTGELFF.